The present entry profiles one TCR beta chain with its context. Its antigen is not known. The source of the sample is a study of T cell responses to AZD1222 COVID-19 vaccine. Libraries were prepared by immunoSEQ multiplex PCR; TCRdb keeps only in-frame clonotypes and omits some of them. The sample lists approximately 140,000 clones; 92% were seen once. Study-level points and caveats: Clonal diversity may have been underestimated in mostly white British donors.

The CDR3 extends over 14 amino acids. The V end lost 5 bases, the J end lost 6 bases, and 17 bases lay between the germline ends. CDR1 MNHNY and CDR2 SVGAGI come from the germline V gene (reference sequence). The specimen comprised peripheral blood, sampled 28 days after the second AZD1222 dose. The clonotype originates from an adult who received the AZD1222 COVID-19 vaccine. The chain is built from TRBV6-6 and TRBJ2-7, with a weak D call TRBD1 (5 bases). The DNA for the CDR3 is TGTGCCAGCAGTGGACGAAGTGGGGCGAGCGAGCAGTACTTC. This codes for CASSGRSGASEQYF.